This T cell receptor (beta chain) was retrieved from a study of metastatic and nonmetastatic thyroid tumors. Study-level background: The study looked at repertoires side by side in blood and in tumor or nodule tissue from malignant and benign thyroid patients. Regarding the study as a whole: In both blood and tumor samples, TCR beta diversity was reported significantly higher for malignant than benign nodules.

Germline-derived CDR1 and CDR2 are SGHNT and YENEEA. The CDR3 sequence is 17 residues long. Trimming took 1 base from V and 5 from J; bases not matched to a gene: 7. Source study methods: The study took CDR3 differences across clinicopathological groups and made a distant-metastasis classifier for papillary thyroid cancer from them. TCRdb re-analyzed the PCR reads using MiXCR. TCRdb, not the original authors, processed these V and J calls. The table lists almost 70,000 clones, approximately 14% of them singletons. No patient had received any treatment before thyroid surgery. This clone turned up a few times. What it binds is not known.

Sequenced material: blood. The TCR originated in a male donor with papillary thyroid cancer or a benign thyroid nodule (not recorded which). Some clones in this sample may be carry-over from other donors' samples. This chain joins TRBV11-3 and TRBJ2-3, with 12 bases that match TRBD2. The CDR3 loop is CASSLVLTSGGRDTQYF. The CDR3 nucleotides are TGTGCCAGCAGCTTAGTGTTGACTAGCGGGGGTCGAGATACGCAGTATTTT.